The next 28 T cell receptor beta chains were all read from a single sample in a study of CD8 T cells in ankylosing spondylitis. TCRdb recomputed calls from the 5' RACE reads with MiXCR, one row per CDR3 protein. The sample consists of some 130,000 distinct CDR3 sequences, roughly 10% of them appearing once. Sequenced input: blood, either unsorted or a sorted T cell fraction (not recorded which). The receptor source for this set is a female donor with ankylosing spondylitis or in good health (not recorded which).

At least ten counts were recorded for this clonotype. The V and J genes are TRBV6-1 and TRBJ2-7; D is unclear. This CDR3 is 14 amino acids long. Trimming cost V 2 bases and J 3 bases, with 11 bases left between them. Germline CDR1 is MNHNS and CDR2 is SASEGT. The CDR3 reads CASSEFYGFYEQYF. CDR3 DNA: TGTGCCAGCAGTGAATTCTACGGTTTCTACGAGCAGTACTTC.

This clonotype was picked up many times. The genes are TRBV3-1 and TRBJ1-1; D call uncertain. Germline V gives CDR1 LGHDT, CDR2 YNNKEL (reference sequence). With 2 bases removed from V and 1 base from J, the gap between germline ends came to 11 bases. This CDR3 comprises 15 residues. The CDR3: CASSQFSSGNTEAFF. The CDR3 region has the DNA TGTGCCAGCAGCCAATTCTCGAGTGGGAACACTGAAGCTTTCTTT.

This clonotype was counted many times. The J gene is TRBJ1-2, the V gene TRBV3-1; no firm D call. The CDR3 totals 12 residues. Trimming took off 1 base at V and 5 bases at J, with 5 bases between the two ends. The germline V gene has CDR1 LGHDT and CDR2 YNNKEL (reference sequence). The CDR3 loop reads CASSQVKYGYTF. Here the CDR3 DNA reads TGTGCCAGCAGCCAAGTAAAGTATGGCTACACCTTC.

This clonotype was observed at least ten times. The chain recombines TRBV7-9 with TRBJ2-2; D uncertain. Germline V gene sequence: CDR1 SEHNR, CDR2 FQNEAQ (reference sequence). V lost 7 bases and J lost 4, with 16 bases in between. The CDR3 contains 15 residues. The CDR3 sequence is CASNPWRPGTGELFF. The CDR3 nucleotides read TGTGCCAGCAACCCCTGGAGACCTGGCACCGGGGAGCTGTTTTTT.

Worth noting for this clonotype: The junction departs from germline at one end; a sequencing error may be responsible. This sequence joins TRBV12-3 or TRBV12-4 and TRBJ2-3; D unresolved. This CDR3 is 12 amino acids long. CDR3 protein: CVSTRGTDTQYF. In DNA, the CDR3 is TGTGTCAGCACCCGAGGCACAGATACGCAGTATTTT.

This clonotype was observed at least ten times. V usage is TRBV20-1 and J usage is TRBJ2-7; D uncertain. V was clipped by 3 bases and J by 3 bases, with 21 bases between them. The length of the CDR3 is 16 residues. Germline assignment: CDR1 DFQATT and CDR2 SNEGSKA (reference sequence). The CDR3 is CSASPLIRTLYYEQYF. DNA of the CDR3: TGCAGTGCTAGCCCGCTGATCCGTACCCTGTACTACGAGCAGTACTTC.

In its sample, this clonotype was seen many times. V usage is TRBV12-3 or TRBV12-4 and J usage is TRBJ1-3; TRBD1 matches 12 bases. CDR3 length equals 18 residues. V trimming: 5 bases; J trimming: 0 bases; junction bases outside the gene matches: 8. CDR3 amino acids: CASSRGGTGGISGNTIYF. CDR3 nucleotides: TGTGCCAGCAGTCGAGGGGGGACAGGGGGCATCTCTGGAAACACCATATATTTT.

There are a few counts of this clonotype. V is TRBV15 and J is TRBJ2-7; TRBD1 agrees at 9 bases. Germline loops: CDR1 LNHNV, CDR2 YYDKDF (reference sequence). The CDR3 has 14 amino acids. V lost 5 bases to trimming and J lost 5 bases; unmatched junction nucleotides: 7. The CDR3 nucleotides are TGTGCCACCAGCCATCCGGGACAGGGAAACGAGCAGTACTTC. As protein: CATSHPGQGNEQYF.

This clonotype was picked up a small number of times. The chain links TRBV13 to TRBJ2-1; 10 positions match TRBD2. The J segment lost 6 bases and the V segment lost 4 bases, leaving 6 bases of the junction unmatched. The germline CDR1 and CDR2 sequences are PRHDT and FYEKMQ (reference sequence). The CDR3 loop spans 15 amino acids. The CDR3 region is CASSSSGGASNEQFF. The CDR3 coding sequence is TGTGCCAGCAGCTCAAGCGGGGGGGCCTCCAATGAGCAGTTCTTC.

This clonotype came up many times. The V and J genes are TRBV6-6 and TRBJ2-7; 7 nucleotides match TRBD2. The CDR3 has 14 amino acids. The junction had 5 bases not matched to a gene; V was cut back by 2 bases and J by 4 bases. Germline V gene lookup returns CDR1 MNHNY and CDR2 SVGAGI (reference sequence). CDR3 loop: CASSYPGGSYEQYF. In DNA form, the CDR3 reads TGTGCCAGCAGTTACCCAGGCGGGAGTTACGAGCAGTACTTC.

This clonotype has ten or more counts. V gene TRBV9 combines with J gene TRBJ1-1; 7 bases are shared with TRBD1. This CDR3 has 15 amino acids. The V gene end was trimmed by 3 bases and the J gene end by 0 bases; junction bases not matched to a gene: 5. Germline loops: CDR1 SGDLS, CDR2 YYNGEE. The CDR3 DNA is TGTGCCAGCAGCGCGACGACAGGGCTGAACACTGAAGCTTTCTTT. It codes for CASSATTGLNTEAFF.

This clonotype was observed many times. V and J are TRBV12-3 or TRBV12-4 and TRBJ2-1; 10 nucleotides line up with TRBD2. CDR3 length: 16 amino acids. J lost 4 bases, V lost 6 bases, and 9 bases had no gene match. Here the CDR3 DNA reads TGTGCCAGCAGCGCTAGCGGGAGAACCCGGTACAATGAGCAGTTCTTC. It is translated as CASSASGRTRYNEQFF.

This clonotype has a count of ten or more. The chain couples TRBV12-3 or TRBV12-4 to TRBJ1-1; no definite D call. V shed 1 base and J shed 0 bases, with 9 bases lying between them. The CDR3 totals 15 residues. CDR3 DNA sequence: TGTGCCAGCAGTTTAGGCGGCAGATTGAACACTGAAGCTTTCTTT. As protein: CASSLGGRLNTEAFF.

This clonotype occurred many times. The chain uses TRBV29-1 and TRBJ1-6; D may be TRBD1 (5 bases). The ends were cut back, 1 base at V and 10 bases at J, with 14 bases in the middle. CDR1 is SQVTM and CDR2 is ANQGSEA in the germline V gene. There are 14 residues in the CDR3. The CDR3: CSVEGPGVGSPLHF. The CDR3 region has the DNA TGCAGCGTTGAAGGTCCGGGGGTTGGCTCACCCCTCCACTTT.

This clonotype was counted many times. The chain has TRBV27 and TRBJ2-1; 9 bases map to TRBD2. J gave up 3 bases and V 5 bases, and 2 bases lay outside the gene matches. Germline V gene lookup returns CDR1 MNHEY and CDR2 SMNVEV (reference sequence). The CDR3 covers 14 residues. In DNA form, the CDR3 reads TGTGCCAGCAGTGGACTAGCGCACTACAATGAGCAGTTCTTC. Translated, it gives CASSGLAHYNEQFF.

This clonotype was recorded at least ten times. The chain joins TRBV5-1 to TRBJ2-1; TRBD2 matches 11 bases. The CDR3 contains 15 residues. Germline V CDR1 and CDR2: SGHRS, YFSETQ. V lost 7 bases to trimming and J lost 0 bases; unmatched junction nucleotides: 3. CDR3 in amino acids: CASAGLAGSYNEQFF. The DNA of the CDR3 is TGCGCCAGCGCCGGACTAGCGGGCTCCTACAATGAGCAGTTCTTC. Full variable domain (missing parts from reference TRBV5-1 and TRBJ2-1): KAGVTQTPRYLIKTRGQQVTLSCSPISGHRSVSWYQQTPGQGLQFLFEYFSETQRNKGNFPGRFSGRQFSNSRSEMNVSTLELGDSALYLCASAGLAGSYNEQFFGPGTRLTVL.

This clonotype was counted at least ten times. In nucleotides, the CDR3 is TGTGCCAGCAGGTCGGGACAGGGGGCATGGGATACGCAGTATTTT. Protein product: CASRSGQGAWDTQYF. This sequence joins TRBV7-3 and TRBJ2-3; TRBD1 matches 12 bases. This CDR3 comprises 15 residues. V trimming: 6 bases; J trimming: 6 bases; junction bases outside the gene matches: 7. Germline CDR1 is SGHTA and CDR2 is FQGTGA.

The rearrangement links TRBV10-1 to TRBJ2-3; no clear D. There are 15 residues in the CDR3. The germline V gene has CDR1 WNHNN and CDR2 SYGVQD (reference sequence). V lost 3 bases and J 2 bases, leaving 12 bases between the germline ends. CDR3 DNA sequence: TGCGCCAGCAGTGACCGCGGAGATCCCACAGATACGCAGTATTTT. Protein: CASSDRGDPTDTQYF.

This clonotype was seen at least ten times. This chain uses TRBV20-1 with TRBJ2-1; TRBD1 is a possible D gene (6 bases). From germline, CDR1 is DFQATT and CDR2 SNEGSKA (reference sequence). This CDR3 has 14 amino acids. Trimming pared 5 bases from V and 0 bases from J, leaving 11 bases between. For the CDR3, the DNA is TGCAGTGCTGGGGGCGCTTACTCCTACAATGAGCAGTTCTTC. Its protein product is CSAGGAYSYNEQFF.

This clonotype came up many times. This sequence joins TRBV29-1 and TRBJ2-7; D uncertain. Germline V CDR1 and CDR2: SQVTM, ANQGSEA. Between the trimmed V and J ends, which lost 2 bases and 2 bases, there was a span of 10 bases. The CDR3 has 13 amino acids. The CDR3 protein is CSVELPVTYEQYF. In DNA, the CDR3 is TGCAGCGTTGAACTACCGGTTACCTACGAGCAGTACTTC.

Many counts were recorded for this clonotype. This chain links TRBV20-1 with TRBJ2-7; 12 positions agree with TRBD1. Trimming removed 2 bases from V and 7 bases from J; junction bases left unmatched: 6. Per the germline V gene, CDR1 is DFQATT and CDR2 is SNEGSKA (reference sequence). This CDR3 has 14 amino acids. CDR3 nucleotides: TGCAGTGCTAGAAAGGGACAGGGGGCTGATGAGCAGTACTTC. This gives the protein CSARKGQGADEQYF.

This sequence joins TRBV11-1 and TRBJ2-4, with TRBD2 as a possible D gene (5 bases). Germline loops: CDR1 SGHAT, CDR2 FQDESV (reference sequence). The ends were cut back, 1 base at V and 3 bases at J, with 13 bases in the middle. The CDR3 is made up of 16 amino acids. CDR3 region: CASSLGGLTVKNIQYF. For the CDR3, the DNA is TGTGCCAGCAGCTTAGGAGGGCTGACCGTCAAAAACATTCAGTACTTC.

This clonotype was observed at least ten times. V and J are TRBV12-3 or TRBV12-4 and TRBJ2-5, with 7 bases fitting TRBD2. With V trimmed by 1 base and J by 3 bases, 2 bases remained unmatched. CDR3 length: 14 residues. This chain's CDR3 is CASSLVLAEETQYF. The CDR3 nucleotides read TGTGCCAGCAGTTTAGTCCTAGCGGAAGAGACCCAGTACTTC.

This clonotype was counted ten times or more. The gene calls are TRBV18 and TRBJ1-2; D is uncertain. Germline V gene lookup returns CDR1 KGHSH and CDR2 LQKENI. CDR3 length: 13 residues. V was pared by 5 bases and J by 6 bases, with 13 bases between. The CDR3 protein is CASSSLPLDGYTF. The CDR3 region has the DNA TGTGCCAGCTCATCACTTCCCCTGGATGGCTACACCTTC.

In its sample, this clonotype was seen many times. CDR3 sequence: CASSLGPPGTEAFF. The CDR3 coding sequence is TGTGCCAGCAGCCTCGGACCGCCGGGGACTGAAGCTTTCTTT. The chain uses TRBV6-1 and TRBJ1-1; D call uncertain. The CDR3 runs to 14 residues. V lost 6 bases to trimming and J lost 5 bases, with 16 bases between them. Germline assignment: CDR1 MNHNS and CDR2 SASEGT.

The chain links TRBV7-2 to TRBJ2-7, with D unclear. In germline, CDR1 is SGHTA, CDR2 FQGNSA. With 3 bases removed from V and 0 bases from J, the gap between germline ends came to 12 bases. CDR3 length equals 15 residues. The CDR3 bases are TGTGCCAGCAGCTTTACTTGGGCTAACTCCTACGAGCAGTACTTC. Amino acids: CASSFTWANSYEQYF.

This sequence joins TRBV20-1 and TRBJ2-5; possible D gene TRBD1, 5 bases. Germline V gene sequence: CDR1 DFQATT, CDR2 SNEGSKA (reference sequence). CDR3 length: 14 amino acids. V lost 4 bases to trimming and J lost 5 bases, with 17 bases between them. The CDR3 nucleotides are TGCAGTGCTAAAGGGCCGCAGGGCCTTGAGACCCAGTACTTC. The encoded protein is CSAKGPQGLETQYF.

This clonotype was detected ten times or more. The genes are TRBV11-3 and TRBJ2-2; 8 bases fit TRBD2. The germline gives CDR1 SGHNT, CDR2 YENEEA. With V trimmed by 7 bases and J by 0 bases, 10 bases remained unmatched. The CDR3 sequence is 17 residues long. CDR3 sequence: CASTPWREATNTGELFF. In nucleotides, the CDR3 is TGTGCCAGCACCCCATGGCGGGAGGCTACGAACACCGGGGAGCTGTTTTTT. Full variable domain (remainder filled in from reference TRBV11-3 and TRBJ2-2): EAGVVQSPRYKIIEKKQPVAFWCNPISGHNTLYWYLQNLGQGPELLIRYENEEAVDDSQLPKDRFSAERLKGVDSTLKIQPAELGDSAVYLCASTPWREATNTGELFFGEGSRLTVL.